The 20 T cell receptor beta chains presented below share a single source sample, sequenced in a study of shared clonotypes between healthy human individuals. The protocol was immunoSEQ multiplex PCR, while the TCRdb copy is restricted to in-frame clones and leaves out a portion. The table includes over a million clones, about 84% detected once. Input material: memory CD4+ T cells from PBMCs. Noted subset: CD45RA-negative fraction. These receptors were obtained from a man younger than 35 in good health. Some clones in this sample may be carry-over from other donors' samples.

The chain links TRBV6-1 to TRBJ1-1; the D is unclear. V was pared by 6 bases and J by 5 bases, with 13 bases between. Germline V gene lookup returns CDR1 MNHNS and CDR2 SASEGT. CDR3 size: 13 residues. The CDR3 coding sequence is TGTGCCAGCAGGTCTCTTGGATGGACTGAAGCTTTCTTT. This sequence encodes CASRSLGWTEAFF.

The chain carries TRBV2 and TRBJ2-1; 9 positions match TRBD2. The CDR3 runs 15 residues. Germline CDR1 SNHLY, CDR2 FYNNEI. With 4 bases clipped from V and 7 bases from J, the junction kept 8 bases outside the gene matches. As DNA, the CDR3 is TGTGCCAGCAGTGCACCGGGACTAGCAGGGAATGAGCAGTTCTTC. Its protein product is CASSAPGLAGNEQFF.

J is TRBJ2-7 and V is TRBV6-1; the match to TRBD1 covers 7 bases. The V segment lost 8 bases and the J segment 0 bases; nucleotides outside the gene matches: 7. Per germline, CDR1 MNHNS and CDR2 SASEGT. CDR3 length equals 14 residues. The CDR3 DNA sequence: TGTGCCAGCCATCGGGACAGAGGCTCCTACGAGCAGTACTTC. Its protein product is CASHRDRGSYEQYF.

The V and J genes are TRBV27 and TRBJ1-1; a weak D match, TRBD1 (5 bases). CDR1 and CDR2 (germline): MNHEY, SMNVEV (reference sequence). The V end lost 5 bases, the J end lost 2 bases, and 15 bases lay between the germline ends. The CDR3 runs 15 residues. Here the CDR3 reads CASSPSGRINTEAFF. In nucleotides, the CDR3 is TGTGCCAGCAGTCCATCGGGACGGATAAACACTGAAGCTTTCTTT.

The chain joins TRBV28 to TRBJ2-1; TRBD2 aligns across 8 bases. With 3 bases clipped from V and 6 bases from J, the junction kept 7 bases outside the gene matches. The CDR3 runs 15 residues. Per germline, CDR1 MDHEN and CDR2 SYDVKM. The CDR3 region has the DNA TGTGCCAGCAGTTTCCTAGCGGGTGATTCCAATGAGCAGTTCTTC. This sequence encodes CASSFLAGDSNEQFF.

A word on this clone: A far more abundant clone sits one base away, making this likely a read error. V is TRBV27 and J is TRBJ1-5, with 7 bases identical to TRBD1. Germline V gene data show CDR1 as MNHEY and CDR2 as SMNVEV (reference sequence). The V and J ends lost 6 bases and 3 bases, in that order; junction bases with no gene match: 2. The CDR3 sequence is 13 residues long. The CDR3: CASRGQNNQPQHF. The CDR3 DNA follows: TGTGCCAGCAGGGGACAGAACAATCAGCCCCAGCATTTT.

V gene TRBV7-2 combines with J gene TRBJ2-1, with TRBD2 identical over 9 bases. The CDR3 is made up of 16 amino acids. Trimming removed 2 bases from V and 4 bases from J; junction bases left unmatched: 6. Germline assignment: CDR1 SGHTA and CDR2 FQGNSA. The CDR3 sequence is CASSLMAGGLYNEQFF. The CDR3 region has the DNA TGTGCCAGCAGCTTAATGGCGGGAGGGCTATACAATGAGCAGTTCTTC.

In its sample, this clone was seen many times. Other DNA sequences of this sample code for an identical CDR3. The chain has TRBV27 and TRBJ2-3, with 12 bases lining up with TRBD2. Germline lookup yields CDR1 MNHEY and CDR2 SMNVEV (reference sequence). There are 14 residues in the CDR3. With 6 bases clipped from V and 6 bases from J, the junction kept 4 bases outside the gene matches. CDR3 DNA: TGTGCCAGCAGCCCACTAGCGGGAGGTGATACGCAGTATTTT. Its translation is CASSPLAGGDTQYF.

The chain has TRBV5-1 and TRBJ2-2; TRBD2 is a possible D gene (6 bases). The V gene's germline CDR1 is SGHRS and CDR2 YFSETQ. The CDR3 is 15 amino acids. V dropped 2 bases and J dropped 3 bases, with 11 bases sitting between them. CDR3 residues: CASSLRRGYTGELFF. DNA of the CDR3: TGCGCCAGCAGCTTAAGGAGGGGATACACCGGGGAGCTGTTTTTT. The complete variable domain, with remaining parts taken from reference TRBV5-1 and TRBJ2-2, reads KAGVTQTPRYLIKTRGQQVTLSCSPISGHRSVSWYQQTPGQGLQFLFEYFSETQRNKGNFPGRFSGRQFSNSRSEMNVSTLELGDSALYLCASSLRRGYTGELFFGEGSRLTVL.

The chain joins TRBV9 to TRBJ1-4; D may be TRBD1 (6 bases). CDR1 is SGDLS and CDR2 is YYNGEE in the germline V gene. The CDR3 length is 15 residues. Trimming removed 2 bases at V and 5 bases at J, with 13 bases between. This chain's CDR3 is CASSVNWQGNEKLFF. The CDR3 DNA is TGTGCCAGCAGCGTGAACTGGCAGGGGAATGAAAAACTGTTTTTT.

The gene calls are TRBV7-2 and TRBJ2-3; possibly TRBD1 for D (5 bases). Deletions cut 2 bases from V and 4 bases from J, with 7 bases between. There are 13 residues in the CDR3. The germline gives CDR1 SGHTA, CDR2 FQGNSA. CDR3 coding DNA: TGTGCCAGCAGCTTAAGGGGATCAGATACGCAGTATTTT. Encoded protein: CASSLRGSDTQYF.

This rearrangement joins TRBV7-6 to TRBJ2-5; perhaps TRBD2 as D (5 bases). Germline CDR1 SGHVS, CDR2 FNYEAQ. Trimming cost V 7 bases and J 5 bases, with 8 bases left between them. This CDR3 comprises 11 residues. CDR3 coding DNA: TGTGCCAGCACCGAGCGGGAGACCCAGTACTTC. It codes for CASTERETQYF.

The CDR3 is CAWSSSLTGGFYEQYF. The DNA for the CDR3 is TGTGCCTGGAGTAGTTCCCTCACAGGGGGATTCTACGAGCAGTACTTC. The chain joins TRBV30 to TRBJ2-7, with 8 bases aligning to TRBD1. Losses at the gene ends were 2 bases for V and 3 bases for J; bases not matched to a gene: 12. This CDR3 has 16 residues. From germline, CDR1 is GTSNPN and CDR2 SVGIG (reference sequence).

The rearrangement joins TRBV5-5 to TRBJ1-1; TRBD1 might be the D (5 bases). CDR1 and CDR2 (germline): SGHKS, YYEKEE (reference sequence). Trimming removed 0 bases from V and 2 bases from J, with 14 bases in between. The CDR3 is made up of 16 amino acids. The CDR3 is CASSLAPQGVNTEAFF. The CDR3 region has the DNA TGTGCCAGCAGCTTGGCGCCCCAGGGCGTTAACACTGAAGCTTTCTTT.

A single count supports this clone. The rearrangement joins TRBV4-3 to TRBJ2-5; weak D call: TRBD1 (5 bases). Germline-derived CDR1 and CDR2 are LGHNA and YSLEER. The CDR3 loop spans 16 amino acids. V lost 4 bases and J lost 1, with 16 bases in between. CDR3 sequence: CASSLSQVPFQETQYF. DNA of the CDR3: TGCGCCAGCAGCCTGTCACAGGTCCCCTTCCAAGAGACCCAGTACTTC.

The chain employs TRBV30 and TRBJ2-5; 11 bases align to TRBD2. The CDR3 is made up of 14 amino acids. Germline V gives CDR1 GTSNPN, CDR2 SVGIG (reference sequence). V shed 5 bases, J shed 2 bases, and the junction held 4 bases outside the gene matches. The CDR3 loop reads CAWGSGREQETQYF. DNA of the CDR3: TGTGCCTGGGGTAGCGGGAGGGAGCAAGAGACCCAGTACTTC.

This chain connects TRBV28 to TRBJ1-1; no clear D gene. With 7 bases removed from V and 5 bases from J, the gap between germline ends came to 11 bases. The V gene's germline CDR1 is MDHEN and CDR2 SYDVKM. The CDR3 has 12 amino acids. CDR3 DNA: TGTGCCAGCATAAACCCCGAGACTGAAGCTTTCTTT. It is translated as CASINPETEAFF.

The chain uses TRBV30 and TRBJ2-7, with D perhaps TRBD1 (6 bases). The CDR3 runs to 14 residues. Germline-derived CDR1 and CDR2 are GTSNPN and SVGIG (reference sequence). V was clipped by 2 bases and J by 0 bases, with 11 bases between them. In DNA form, the CDR3 reads TGTGCCTGGAGTACAGGGTTTACCTCCTACGAGCAGTACTTC. Protein product: CAWSTGFTSYEQYF. The entire variable domain, with the rest obtained from reference TRBV30 and TRBJ2-7, is as follows: SQTIHQWPATLVQPVGSPLSLECTVEGTSNPNLYWYRQAAGRGLQLLFYSVGIGQISSEVPQNLSASRPQDRQFILSSKKLLLSDSGFYLCAWSTGFTSYEQYFGPGTRLTVT.

The chain combines TRBV5-4 with TRBJ2-1; D may be TRBD1 (5 bases). Per the germline V gene, CDR1 is SGHNT and CDR2 is YYREEE (reference sequence). Trimming took off 7 bases at V and 4 bases at J, with 15 bases between the two ends. The CDR3 spans 14 residues. The CDR3 reads CASSHRPPYNEQFF. As DNA, the CDR3 is TGTGCCAGCTCTCACAGGCCCCCTTACAATGAGCAGTTCTTC.

V and J are TRBV5-1 and TRBJ2-1; possibly TRBD1 or TRBD2 for D (6 bases each). Trimming left V 7 bases short and J 6 bases short, with 17 bases between. CDR1 is SGHRS, CDR2 YFSETQ, per germline. The CDR3 has 14 residues. This CDR3 reads CASGKGGKGNEQFF. CDR3 nucleotides: TGCGCCAGCGGAAAGGGGGGCAAGGGCAATGAGCAGTTCTTC.